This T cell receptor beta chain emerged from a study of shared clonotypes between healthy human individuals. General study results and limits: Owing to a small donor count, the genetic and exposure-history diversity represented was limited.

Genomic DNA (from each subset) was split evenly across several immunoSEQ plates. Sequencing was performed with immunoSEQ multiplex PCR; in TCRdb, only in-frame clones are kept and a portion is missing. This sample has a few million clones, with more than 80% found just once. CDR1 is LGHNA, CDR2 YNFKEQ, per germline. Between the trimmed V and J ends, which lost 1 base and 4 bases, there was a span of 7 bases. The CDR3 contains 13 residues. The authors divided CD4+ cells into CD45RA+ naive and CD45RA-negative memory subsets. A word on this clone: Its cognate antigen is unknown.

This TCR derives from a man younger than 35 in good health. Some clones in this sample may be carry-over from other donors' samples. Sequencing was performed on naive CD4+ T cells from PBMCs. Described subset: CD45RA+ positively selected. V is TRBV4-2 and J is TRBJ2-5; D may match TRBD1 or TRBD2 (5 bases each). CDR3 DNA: TGTGCCAGCAGCCAAGCGAGGGGAGAGACCCAGTACTTC. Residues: CASSQARGETQYF.